Each of the 4 T cell receptor beta chains below was sequenced from the same sample in a study of Ad26.COV2.S vaccination and SARS-CoV-2 variants listed by TCRdb under 2021. The library relied on the immunoSEQ multiplex PCR assay. As stored in TCRdb, this immuneACCESS dataset retains in-frame rearrangements with V and J assigned. A fraction of the clones does not appear; measured against another copy, unresolved V genes explain less than half of the discrepancy, and the remainder lacks a known reason. This sample comprises 250,000 to 300,000 clones, around 87% of them detected only once. Less than 3.5% of the sample comes from the top ten. The sample's treatment or condition, from its label and the paper: 15 to 20 received Ad26.COV2.S at low or high dose, single or two shots; 5 received placebo; per-sample allocation not given. Repertoires of vaccine and placebo recipients were sequenced from samples taken on day 63 after the first injection.

Sample: peripheral blood, taken in a trial of Ad26.COV2.S vaccine versus placebo. All receptors derive from a person aged 18 to 59 who received the Ad26.COV2.S COVID-19 vaccine or a placebo.

This chain uses TRBV18 with TRBJ2-7; the D call may be TRBD1 or TRBD2 (7 bases each). Germline values: CDR1 KGHSH, CDR2 LQKENI. This CDR3 is 16 amino acids long. V was pared by 0 bases and J by 3 bases, with 15 bases between. The CDR3 sequence is CASSPPNSGGVYEQYF. The DNA for the CDR3 is TGTGCCAGCTCACCACCGAATTCAGGGGGGGTCTACGAGCAGTACTTC. Drawing the rest from reference TRBV18 and TRBJ2-7, the complete variable domain is NAGVMQNPRHLVRRRGQEARLRCSPMKGHSHVYWYRQLPEEGLKFMVYLQKENIIDESGMPKERFSAEFPKEGPSILRIQQVVRGDSAAYFCASSPPNSGGVYEQYFGPGTRLTVT.

The chain carries TRBV10-3 and TRBJ2-5, with D possibly being TRBD2 (6 bases). CDR1 and CDR2 (germline): ENHRY, SYGVKD. The CDR3 contains 15 residues. V was shortened by 3 bases and J by 0 bases, with 11 bases between the two germline ends. CDR3 coding DNA: TGTGCCATCAGTGAATTACGGGGGAACCAAGAGACCCAGTACTTC. Its protein is CAISELRGNQETQYF.

The chain uses TRBV30 and TRBJ2-5; the D gene could be TRBD1 or TRBD2 (6 bases each). The germline V gene encodes CDR1 GTSNPN and CDR2 SVGIG (reference sequence). The CDR3 runs to 13 residues. The ends were cut back, 2 bases at V and 7 bases at J, with 14 bases in the middle. CDR3 in amino acids: CAWSSGGRGTQYF. The CDR3 coding sequence is TGTGCCTGGAGTTCCGGGGGCAGGGGGACCCAGTACTTC.

This chain links TRBV27 with TRBJ2-3; 13 bases line up with TRBD2. Germline CDR1 MNHEY, CDR2 SMNVEV (reference sequence). The CDR3 covers 18 residues. J was trimmed by 2 bases and V by 2 bases; bases with no gene match: 7. CDR3 in amino acids: CASSLTGLAGRNTDTQYF. CDR3 coding DNA: TGTGCCAGCAGTTTAACGGGACTAGCGGGACGTAACACAGATACGCAGTATTTT.